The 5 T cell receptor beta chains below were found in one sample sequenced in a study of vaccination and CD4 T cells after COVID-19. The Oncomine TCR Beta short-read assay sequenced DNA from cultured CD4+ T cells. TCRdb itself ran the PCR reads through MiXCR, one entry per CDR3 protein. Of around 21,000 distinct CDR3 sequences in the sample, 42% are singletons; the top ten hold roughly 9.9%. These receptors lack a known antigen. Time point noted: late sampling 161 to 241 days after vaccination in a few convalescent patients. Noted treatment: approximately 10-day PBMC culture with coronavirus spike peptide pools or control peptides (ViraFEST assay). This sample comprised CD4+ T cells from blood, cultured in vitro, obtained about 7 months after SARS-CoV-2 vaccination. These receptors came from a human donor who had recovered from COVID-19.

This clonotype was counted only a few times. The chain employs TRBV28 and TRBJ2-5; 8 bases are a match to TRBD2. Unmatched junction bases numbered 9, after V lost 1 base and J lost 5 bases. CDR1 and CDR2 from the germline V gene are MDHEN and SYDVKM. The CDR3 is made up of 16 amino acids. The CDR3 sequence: CASSLLVREGHETQYF. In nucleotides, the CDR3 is TGTGCCAGCAGTTTATTGGTTCGGGAGGGCCACGAGACCCAGTACTTC.

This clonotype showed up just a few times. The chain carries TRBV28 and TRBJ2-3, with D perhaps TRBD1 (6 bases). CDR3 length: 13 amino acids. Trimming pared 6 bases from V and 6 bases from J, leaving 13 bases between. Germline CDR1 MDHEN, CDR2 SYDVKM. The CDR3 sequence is CASRPTGLDTQYF. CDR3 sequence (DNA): TGTGCCAGCAGGCCCACAGGGCTTGATACGCAGTATTTT.

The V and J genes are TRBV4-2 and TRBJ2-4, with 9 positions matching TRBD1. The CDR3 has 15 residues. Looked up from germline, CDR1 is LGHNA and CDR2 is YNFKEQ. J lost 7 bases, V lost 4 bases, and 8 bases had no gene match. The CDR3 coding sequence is TGTGCCAGCAGCCCTTTGATTGACAGGGGGAACATTCAGTACTTC. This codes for CASSPLIDRGNIQYF.

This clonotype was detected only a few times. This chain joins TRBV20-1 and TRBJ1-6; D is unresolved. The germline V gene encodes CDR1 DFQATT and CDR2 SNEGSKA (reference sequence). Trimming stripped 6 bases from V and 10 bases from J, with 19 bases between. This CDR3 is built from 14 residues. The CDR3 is CSAGPTEPASPLHF. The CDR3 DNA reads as TGCAGTGCCGGCCCCACCGAACCAGCGTCACCCCTCCACTTT.

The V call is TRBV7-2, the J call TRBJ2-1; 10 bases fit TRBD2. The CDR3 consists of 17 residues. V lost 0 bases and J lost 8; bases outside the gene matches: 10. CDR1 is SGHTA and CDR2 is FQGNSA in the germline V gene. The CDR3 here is CASSLAPTSGKGYEQFF. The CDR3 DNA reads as TGTGCCAGCAGCTTAGCTCCAACTAGCGGGAAAGGCTATGAGCAGTTCTTC.